The 28 T cell receptor beta chains given below trace back to one sample, sequenced in a study of T cell repertoires in cytomegalovirus infection. MiXCR, run by TCRdb on the reads, gives a single entry per CDR3 protein. The profile shows around 300,000 distinct CDR3 sequences, around 25% of them singletons. Sequenced input: PBMCs. The receptors here all came from a human donor in good health (CMV status not recorded). Some clones in this sample may be carry-over from other donors' samples.

The table lists this clonotype with a few counts. The chain couples TRBV7-6 to TRBJ1-6; the match to TRBD1 covers 7 bases. The length of the CDR3 is 15 residues. Germline lookup yields CDR1 SGHVS and CDR2 FNYEAQ. V was pared by 5 bases and J by 5 bases, with 6 bases of the junction left unmatched. In DNA, the CDR3 is TGTGCCAGCAGCGAGGGACAGCCAGATAATTCACCCCTCCACTTT. Translating gives CASSEGQPDNSPLHF.

In this sample, this clonotype turned up many times. The chain recombines TRBV7-2 with TRBJ1-1; D may be TRBD1 (6 bases). Trimming shortened V by 4 bases and J by 2 bases, and 14 bases separated the two germline ends. The CDR3 runs to 15 residues. In germline, CDR1 is SGHTA, CDR2 FQGNSA. CDR3 loop: CASSSVDSRNTEAFF. The CDR3 coding sequence is TGTGCCAGCAGCTCCGTGGACAGCAGAAACACTGAAGCTTTCTTT.

This clonotype was seen many times. This sequence joins TRBV7-2 and TRBJ2-3, with 10 positions matching TRBD2. CDR1 is SGHTA and CDR2 is FQGNSA in the germline V gene. This CDR3 spans 16 amino acids. The V and J ends lost 1 base and 2 bases, in that order; junction bases with no gene match: 3. CDR3 DNA: TGTGCCAGCAGCTTAGATAGCGGGAGGCCCACAGATACGCAGTATTTT. Amino acid sequence: CASSLDSGRPTDTQYF.

The V gene is TRBV7-6, the J gene TRBJ2-1; TRBD2 matches 8 bases. The CDR3 contains 15 residues. Germline CDR1 and CDR2: SGHVS and FNYEAQ. J lost 9 bases, V lost 5 bases, and 12 bases had no gene match. CDR3 in DNA: TGTGCCAGCAGCGAGACTAGCGATGGACCCTTTGAGCAGTTCTTC. This encodes CASSETSDGPFEQFF.

Ten or more counts support this clonotype. The V and J genes are TRBV7-2 and TRBJ1-3, with no clear D. Germline V gives CDR1 SGHTA, CDR2 FQGNSA. The V end lost 5 bases, the J end lost 4 bases, and 12 bases lay between the germline ends. The CDR3 sequence is 14 residues long. Written as DNA, the CDR3 is TGTGCCAGCAGCAAACCCGACGGGGGAAACACCATATATTTT. Amino acid sequence: CASSKPDGGNTIYF.

This chain joins TRBV7-9 and TRBJ1-1, with a possible D match to TRBD1 (6 bases). With 5 bases removed from V and 0 bases from J, the gap between germline ends came to 13 bases. CDR3 size: 15 residues. CDR1 and CDR2 (germline): SEHNR, FQNEAQ (reference sequence). The CDR3 region is CASSPPGAMNTEAFF. The CDR3 DNA sequence: TGTGCCAGCAGCCCTCCAGGGGCCATGAACACTGAAGCTTTCTTT. Full variable domain (missing parts from reference TRBV7-9 and TRBJ1-1): DTGVSQNPRHKITKRGQNVTFRCDPISEHNRLYWYRQTLGQGPEFLTYFQNEAQLEKSRLLSDRFSAERPKGSFSTLEIQRTEQGDSAMYLCASSPPGAMNTEAFFGQGTRLTVV.

Remarks on this clonotype: A single base separates this from a much larger clone, so it may be a read error. This chain connects TRBV11-2 to TRBJ1-1; 8 bases line up with TRBD1. The CDR3 has 14 amino acids. Germline CDR1 and CDR2: SGHAT and FQNNGV. V was clipped by 5 bases and J by 5 bases; unmatched bases: 7. DNA for the CDR3: TGTGCCAGCAGCCCCCGGACAGGGAGGACTGAAGCTTTCTTT. It codes for CASSPRTGRTEAFF.

This chain links TRBV27 with TRBJ2-3; TRBD1 aligns across 8 bases. The V segment lost 3 bases and the J segment 7 bases; nucleotides outside the gene matches: 9. The CDR3 contains 15 residues. The germline CDR1 and CDR2 sequences are MNHEY and SMNVEV (reference sequence). CDR3 amino acids: CASSLIQGALNTQYF. In nucleotides, the CDR3 is TGTGCCAGCAGTTTGATTCAGGGGGCTTTGAATACGCAGTATTTT.

The chain employs TRBV29-1 and TRBJ2-7; 7 bases are shared with TRBD1. The germline V gene encodes CDR1 SQVTM and CDR2 ANQGSEA. V shed 6 bases and J 3 bases; nucleotides not matched to a gene: 5. The CDR3 covers 12 residues. CDR3 amino acids: CSVGQTGYEQYF. Here the CDR3 DNA reads TGCAGCGTGGGACAGACCGGCTACGAGCAGTACTTC.

This clonotype showed up many times. The chain recombines TRBV7-2 with TRBJ1-1; TRBD1 is a possible D gene (6 bases). The germline V gene encodes CDR1 SGHTA and CDR2 FQGNSA. There are 14 residues in the CDR3. The V gene lost 7 bases and the J gene lost 4 bases, with 16 bases spanning the gap. CDR3 amino acids: CASTPGVVRTEAFF. In DNA form, the CDR3 reads TGTGCCAGCACCCCAGGGGTGGTTCGCACTGAAGCTTTCTTT.

The chain has TRBV20-1 and TRBJ1-2, with D possibly matching TRBD1 (5 bases). Germline CDR1 DFQATT, CDR2 SNEGSKA (reference sequence). Trimming took 6 bases from V and 4 from J, leaving 12 bases between them. The CDR3 extends over 12 amino acids. CDR3 amino acids: CSAPRDGYGYTF. The CDR3 DNA is TGCAGTGCACCCCGGGACGGCTATGGCTACACCTTC.

This clonotype was seen many times. The chain recombines TRBV7-2 with TRBJ1-1; D uncertain. CDR3 length equals 13 residues. The germline V gene encodes CDR1 SGHTA and CDR2 FQGNSA. Trimming pared 2 bases from V and 5 bases from J, leaving 9 bases between. CDR3 sequence (DNA): TGTGCCAGCAGCTTATATGGAGGGACTGAAGCTTTCTTT. Translated, it gives CASSLYGGTEAFF.

This clonotype appeared a single time. The junction differs from germline at one of its ends, possibly a read error. This chain connects TRBV7-2 to TRBJ2-1; D is unclear. The germline V gene encodes CDR1 SGHTA and CDR2 FQGNSA. This CDR3 comprises 14 residues. The DNA of the CDR3 is TGTGCCAGCAGCTTACAAGCGTCCTACATTGAGCAGTTCTTC. Protein sequence: CASSLQASYIEQFF.

This rearrangement joins TRBV20-1 to TRBJ1-6; 7 bases line up with TRBD1. From germline, CDR1 is DFQATT and CDR2 SNEGSKA (reference sequence). V lost 5 bases, J lost 11 bases, and 6 bases stayed unmatched. This CDR3 region has 12 residues. CDR3 in DNA: TGCAGTGCTTTGCAGGGGGAGGCACCCCTCCACTTT. As protein: CSALQGEAPLHF.

This clonotype was observed a few times. The J gene is TRBJ1-1, the V gene TRBV19; D is undetermined. CDR1 LNHDA and CDR2 SQIVND come from the germline V gene (reference sequence). V shed 9 bases and J shed 0 bases, with 20 bases lying between them. The CDR3 is made up of 16 amino acids. CDR3 bases: TGTGCCAGCCGAACCAGGCTCGGTGGCTTGAACACTGAAGCTTTCTTT. It is translated as CASRTRLGGLNTEAFF.

At least ten counts were recorded for this clonotype. This chain connects TRBV19 to TRBJ1-1; D gene uncertain. V shed 4 bases and J shed 1 base, with 13 bases lying between them. The CDR3 has 15 residues. The germline CDR1 and CDR2 sequences are LNHDA and SQIVND (reference sequence). The CDR3 reads CASSTPAGGNTEAFF. The CDR3 nucleotides read TGTGCCAGTAGTACCCCGGCGGGAGGGAACACTGAAGCTTTCTTT.

This chain uses TRBV7-2 with TRBJ2-2, with 9 bases that match TRBD2. In germline, CDR1 is SGHTA, CDR2 FQGNSA. This CDR3 is 17 amino acids long. J lost 8 bases, V lost 7 bases, and 17 bases had no gene match. CDR3 DNA sequence: TGTGCCAGCACCCGACCAGCGGGGGGCGGACCCGGAGGGGAGCTGTTTTTT. This encodes CASTRPAGGGPGGELFF. Based on the CDR3 plus reference TRBV7-2 and TRBJ2-2, the full variable domain is GAGVSQSPSNKVTEKGKDVELRCDPISGHTALYWYRQSLGQGLEFLIYFQGNSAPDKSGLPSDRFSAERTGGSVSTLTIQRTQQEDSAVYLCASTRPAGGGPGGELFFGEGSRLTVL.

V gene TRBV11-3 combines with J gene TRBJ2-5; D is perhaps TRBD1 (5 bases). Germline V gives CDR1 SGHNT, CDR2 YENEEA. The CDR3 sequence is 13 residues long. V was pared by 5 bases and J by 5 bases, with 12 bases between. The CDR3 sequence is CASSRTLLETQYF. The CDR3 DNA reads as TGTGCCAGCAGCCGGACACTCCTGGAGACCCAGTACTTC. Drawing the rest from reference TRBV11-3 and TRBJ2-5, the complete variable domain is EAGVVQSPRYKIIEKKQPVAFWCNPISGHNTLYWYLQNLGQGPELLIRYENEEAVDDSQLPKDRFSAERLKGVDSTLKIQPAELGDSAVYLCASSRTLLETQYFGPGTRLLVL.

The J gene is TRBJ2-5, the V gene TRBV2; D gene uncertain. The CDR3 has 13 amino acids. CDR1 and CDR2 from the germline V gene are SNHLY and FYNNEI. The V end lost 7 bases, the J end lost 5 bases, and 14 bases lay between the germline ends. CDR3 loop: CASTWTDGETQYF. The DNA of the CDR3 is TGTGCCAGCACCTGGACCGACGGGGAGACCCAGTACTTC.

The chain combines TRBV20-1 with TRBJ2-2; no clear D gene. Trimming shortened V by 0 bases and J by 1 base, and 12 bases separated the two germline ends. The CDR3 has 16 amino acids. Germline CDR1 DFQATT, CDR2 SNEGSKA (reference sequence). This CDR3 reads CSARDRKAGNTGELFF. The CDR3 bases are TGCAGTGCTAGAGATAGAAAGGCAGGGAACACCGGGGAGCTGTTTTTT.

This clonotype appeared many times. J is TRBJ2-1 and V is TRBV7-2, with 7 bases that match TRBD1. Looked up from germline, CDR1 is SGHTA and CDR2 is FQGNSA. CDR3 length equals 17 residues. V shed 3 bases, J shed 4 bases, and the junction held 12 bases outside the gene matches. As DNA, the CDR3 is TGTGCCAGCAGCTTCTCACTCACAGGGGCTACTTACAATGAGCAGTTCTTC. It encodes CASSFSLTGATYNEQFF.

This clonotype was recorded a few times. The chain has TRBV7-2 and TRBJ1-4; 7 nucleotides align to TRBD1. The CDR3 runs 13 residues. Looked up from germline, CDR1 is SGHTA and CDR2 is FQGNSA. Trimming cost V 4 bases and J 10 bases; bases outside gene matches: 6. The CDR3 nucleotides are TGTGCCAGCAGCTCGACCCAGGGGGTAAAACTGTTTTTT. This translates into CASSSTQGVKLFF.

This clonotype has ten or more counts. The rearrangement joins TRBV10-3 to TRBJ2-1; 10 bases map to TRBD2. The ends lost 6 bases at V and 10 bases at J; junction bases unmatched: 6. Per germline, CDR1 ENHRY and CDR2 SYGVKD. The CDR3 has 13 amino acids. The CDR3 nucleotides are TGTGCCATCAGGACCGGGACTAGCGACGAGCAGTTCTTC. Protein sequence: CAIRTGTSDEQFF.

This clonotype was recorded at least ten times. V usage is TRBV7-2 and J usage is TRBJ2-3; D gene unclear. Germline lookup yields CDR1 SGHTA and CDR2 FQGNSA. The CDR3 has 16 amino acids. V gave up 2 bases and J gave up 4 bases, with 16 bases separating them. CDR3 bases: TGTGCCAGCAGCTTACAGAGCGATTCGCCCCCAGATACGCAGTATTTT. Translation: CASSLQSDSPPDTQYF.

This clonotype has just a few counts. The chain employs TRBV7-2 and TRBJ2-1, with TRBD2 matching 11 bases. Germline V lookup: CDR1 SGHTA, CDR2 FQGNSA. This CDR3 contains 16 residues. After removal of 4 bases from V and 7 bases from J, the junction contained 9 bases not matched to a gene. CDR3 protein: CASSSRLAGGWNEQFF. The CDR3 DNA reads TGTGCCAGCAGCTCCCGCCTAGCGGGAGGCTGGAATGAGCAGTTCTTC. Based on the CDR3 plus reference TRBV7-2 and TRBJ2-1, the full variable domain is GAGVSQSPSNKVTEKGKDVELRCDPISGHTALYWYRQSLGQGLEFLIYFQGNSAPDKSGLPSDRFSAERTGGSVSTLTIQRTQQEDSAVYLCASSSRLAGGWNEQFFGPGTRLTVL.

This clonotype has just a few counts. The chain uses TRBV28 and TRBJ1-3, with TRBD1 matching 9 bases. With V trimmed by 4 bases and J by 8 bases, 9 bases remained unmatched. CDR3 size: 15 residues. Germline V gene data show CDR1 as MDHEN and CDR2 as SYDVKM. This CDR3 reads CASSSFRTGADTIYF. The DNA for the CDR3 is TGTGCCAGCAGTTCATTCAGGACAGGGGCGGACACCATATATTTT.

The rearrangement links TRBV10-3 to TRBJ2-3; D perhaps matches TRBD2 (6 bases). Per germline, CDR1 ENHRY and CDR2 SYGVKD. The V and J ends lost 2 bases and 2 bases respectively, with 11 bases between them. The CDR3 is 15 residues long. CDR3 sequence reads: CAISEPTRTTDTQYF. The CDR3 nucleotides are TGTGCCATCAGTGAGCCGACTAGGACCACAGATACGCAGTATTTT.

This clonotype has a handful of counts. The chain has TRBV5-8 and TRBJ1-6; D call uncertain. Germline CDR1 and CDR2: SGHTS and YDEGEE. CDR3 length: 14 residues. Trimming took off 5 bases at V and 1 base at J, with 7 bases between the two ends. CDR3 residues: CASSLRSYNSPLHF. CDR3 nucleotide sequence: TGTGCCAGCAGTTTAAGGTCCTATAATTCACCCCTCCACTTT.